This section outlines one T cell receptor (beta chain) sequence together with its context. These data are taken from a study of graft-versus-host responses after intestinal transplantation. Germline V gene sequence: CDR1 SGHDT, CDR2 YYEEEE. The germline V and J ends were trimmed by 6 bases and 4 bases, with 25 bases remaining between them. This CDR3 is 17 amino acids long. Generated by immunoSEQ multiplex PCR, the TCRdb table keeps only in-frame clones and is missing some. The table includes under 15,000 clones, over 60% detected once. Lamina propria and intraepithelial lymphocytes were released by processing graft tissue.

This TCR was sampled from a human patient who received an intestinal transplant, so some T cells may come from the graft donor. The rearrangement links TRBV5-6 to TRBJ1-2; possible D gene TRBD1, 6 bases. Specimen: ileum tissue, collected just under 28 days after intestinal transplant. The CDR3 sequence is CASTTLEVTGSPYGYTF. The CDR3 DNA follows: TGTGCCAGCACCACTTTAGAGGTCACAGGGTCTCCCTATGGCTACACCTTC.